The entry below gives a single T cell receptor beta chain sequence along with its context. TCRdb re-called the 5' RACE reads through MiXCR, storing one row per CDR3 protein. This table holds roughly 110,000 distinct CDR3 sequences, approximately 19% found once. The V end was cut by 0 bases, the J end by 2 bases, with 7 bases between. The CDR3 runs to 15 residues. Germline V lookup: CDR1 MGHRA, CDR2 YSYEKL. This entry belongs to a study of human T cells and chemical hapten exposure. The authors extracted total RNA from unfractionated whole blood. The V gene is TRBV4-1, the J gene TRBJ1-4; D not certain. This sequence was found in a human donor in good health. CDR3 DNA sequence: TGCGCCAGCAGCCAAGATAGGGTTACTAATGAAAAACTGTTTTTT. It yields the protein CASSQDRVTNEKLFF.